This entry features one T cell receptor (beta chain) sequence. The antigen is unknown. The junction does not match germline at one end; this may be a read error. Individual cDNA molecules had unique molecular identifiers attached to them by the library. Per the original methods: Across samples, TCR counts had a median of about 92,000 and ranged from about 20,000 to 750,000. A single record per CDR3 protein comes from TCRdb applying MiXCR to the RACE reads. For this entry, the V and J calls and clone size follow TCRdb and not the study's own pipeline. The sample has around 330,000 distinct CDR3 sequences; over 5% are singletons. Sample time point: pre-sensitization, week 0. Treatment of the sample: therapeutic diphenylcyclopropenone sensitization with weekly scalp DPC. This sample was taken from a study of human T cells and chemical hapten exposure. About the study: Patients, mostly women, had alopecia areata, alopecia totalis or alopecia universalis.

CDR3 length: 15 amino acids. Germline loops: CDR1 SSHAT, CDR2 FNYEAQ (reference sequence). General study results and limits: After DPC sensitization, TCRs above 1 in 1000 frequency showed no change.

Sequenced material: whole blood, taken in connection with sensitization to the hapten diphenylcyclopropenone (DPC). This clonotype was sampled from a woman younger than 30 with alopecia areata. Some clones in this sample may be carry-over from other donors' samples. This chain uses TRBV7-7 with TRBJ2-1; TRBD2 matches at 11 bases. CDR3 sequence: CASSVGTSGYNEQFF. CDR3 DNA: TGTGCTAGCAGCGTCGGGACTAGCGGCTACAATGAGCAGTTCTTC.